A single sample is the source of the 20 T cell receptor beta chains below, sequenced in a study of cytomegalovirus exposure and HLA in healthy donors. The PCR had 60 Vbeta and 13 Jbeta primers. The assay was immunoSEQ multiplex PCR, and TCRdb's table has in-frame clones only and misses some. The profile shows some 150,000 clones, 60% to 85% of them singletons. Sequences were obtained from PBMCs. All receptors derive from a woman aged 40-49 years in good health and CMV-seropositive.

V usage is TRBV2 and J usage is TRBJ2-3, with 13 bases identical to TRBD2. The ends lost 10 bases at V and 4 bases at J; junction bases unmatched: 8. From germline, CDR1 is SNHLY and CDR2 FYNNEI. The CDR3 has 15 amino acids. This CDR3 reads CAKRLAGGVSDTQYF. The CDR3 DNA reads TGTGCCAAAAGACTAGCGGGGGGAGTATCAGATACGCAGTATTTT.

V usage is TRBV6-5 and J usage is TRBJ1-2; tentatively, D is TRBD1 (5 bases). CDR1 is MNHEY and CDR2 is SVGAGI in the germline V gene. The CDR3 has 14 residues. V lost 2 bases and J 4 bases, leaving 11 bases between the germline ends. This CDR3 is CASSYEGVGYGYTF. The CDR3 coding sequence is TGTGCCAGCAGTTACGAAGGGGTAGGCTATGGCTACACCTTC.

The rearrangement links TRBV7-6 to TRBJ2-1, with 8 bases that match TRBD1. The V and J ends lost 4 bases and 7 bases, in that order; junction bases with no gene match: 9. The CDR3 totals 15 residues. The germline V gene encodes CDR1 SGHVS and CDR2 FNYEAQ. The CDR3 protein is CASSSPLRQGNEQFF. The CDR3 nucleotides read TGTGCCAGCAGCTCTCCCCTCCGACAGGGGAATGAGCAGTTCTTC.

The V call is TRBV27, the J call TRBJ1-1; TRBD1 matches 7 bases. Looked up from germline, CDR1 is MNHEY and CDR2 is SMNVEV (reference sequence). This CDR3 is 13 amino acids long. Trimming at V came to 3 bases and at J to 3 bases, leaving 1 base not matched to a gene. This chain's CDR3 is CASSFRGHTEAFF. CDR3 nucleotide sequence: TGTGCCAGCAGTTTTAGGGGGCACACTGAAGCTTTCTTT.

V is TRBV10-3 and J is TRBJ1-1; possibly TRBD1 for D (6 bases). The CDR3 has 15 residues. Germline CDR1 reads ENHRY; CDR2 reads SYGVKD. V was clipped by 9 bases and J by 5 bases, with 22 bases between them. The CDR3 DNA sequence: TGTGCCATATCACAAGCACAGGGATATGATACTGAAGCTTTCTTT. It codes for CAISQAQGYDTEAFF.

The chain employs TRBV7-3 and TRBJ2-1; 9 bases match TRBD2. The germline CDR1 and CDR2 sequences are SGHTA and FQGTGA. V was pared by 2 bases and J by 9 bases, with 11 bases of the junction left unmatched. The CDR3 spans 16 residues. Here the CDR3 DNA reads TGTGCCAGCAGCTTATTTGGCGGGGGGGCCGGGGGTGAGCAGTTCTTC. Its translation is CASSLFGGGAGGEQFF.

The V gene is TRBV5-4, the J gene TRBJ1-2, with D perhaps matching TRBD1 (5 bases). The V and J ends lost 1 base and 3 bases respectively, with 13 bases between them. The germline V gene encodes CDR1 SGHNT and CDR2 YYREEE (reference sequence). The length of the CDR3 is 15 residues. Here the CDR3 DNA reads TGTGCCAGCAGCTTGAGGGGAGGGGAGGACTATGGCTACACCTTC. Translation gives CASSLRGGEDYGYTF.

The chain is built from TRBV7-6 and TRBJ2-2; D may be TRBD1 (5 bases). CDR3 length: 13 amino acids. Per the germline V gene, CDR1 is SGHVS and CDR2 is FNYEAQ. Trimming cost V 5 bases and J 5 bases, with 9 bases left between them. CDR3 residues: CASSEGETGELFF. The DNA for the CDR3 is TGTGCCAGCAGCGAAGGGGAAACCGGGGAGCTGTTTTTT.

This sequence joins TRBV6-1 and TRBJ2-5, with no clear D. Trimming took 7 bases from V and 1 from J, leaving 10 bases between them. Germline values: CDR1 MNHNS, CDR2 SASEGT. This CDR3 region has 13 residues. The CDR3 DNA reads TGTGCCAGCACCGCGACAAGCCAAGAGACCCAGTACTTC. Its translation is CASTATSQETQYF.

V and J are TRBV29-1 and TRBJ2-7; 7 bases fit TRBD2. The CDR3 has 14 residues. V shed 6 bases, J shed 5 bases, and the junction held 13 bases outside the gene matches. The germline gives CDR1 SQVTM, CDR2 ANQGSEA. The CDR3 sequence is CSVEGGVQGDEQYF. The CDR3, as DNA: TGCAGCGTCGAGGGAGGGGTTCAAGGTGACGAGCAGTACTTC.

This sequence joins TRBV5-1 and TRBJ1-1, with 11 bases fitting TRBD1. Trimming cost V 2 bases and J 5 bases; bases outside gene matches: 5. This CDR3 is built from 15 residues. Per the germline V gene, CDR1 is SGHRS and CDR2 is YFSETQ. The CDR3, as DNA: TGCGCCAGCAGCTTAGGACAGGGGGCCTGGACTGAAGCTTTCTTT. This encodes CASSLGQGAWTEAFF.

The chain joins TRBV5-1 to TRBJ2-1; TRBD2 agrees at 8 bases. Germline V gives CDR1 SGHRS, CDR2 YFSETQ. The CDR3 consists of 16 residues. V shed 0 bases and J 8 bases; nucleotides not matched to a gene: 10. The CDR3 sequence is CASSLDSGATWYEQFF. CDR3 coding DNA: TGCGCCAGCAGCTTGGATAGCGGGGCGACTTGGTATGAGCAGTTCTTC.

The rearrangement joins TRBV19 to TRBJ2-5; 8 bases align to TRBD2. Germline V lookup: CDR1 LNHDA, CDR2 SQIVND (reference sequence). The ends lost 4 bases at V and 2 bases at J; junction bases unmatched: 6. This CDR3 is 15 amino acids long. CDR3 in DNA: TGTGCCAGTAGTACAATAGCGGGGACACAAGAGACCCAGTACTTC. Its protein product is CASSTIAGTQETQYF.

There are a few counts of this clone. The CDR3 DNA sequence: TGTGCCAGCAGCCCTACGCCCACGGCGGCGGAGACCCAGTACTTC. Protein product: CASSPTPTAAETQYF. The chain links TRBV5-4 to TRBJ2-5; no reliable D call. Looked up from germline, CDR1 is SGHNT and CDR2 is YYREEE (reference sequence). This CDR3 comprises 15 residues. The V end was cut by 4 bases, the J end by 5 bases, with 18 bases between. The full variable domain, with the rest looked up from reference TRBV5-4 and TRBJ2-5, is ETGVTQSPTHLIKTRGQQVTLRCSSQSGHNTVSWYQQALGQGPQFIFQYYREEENGRGNFPPRFSGLQFPNYSSELNVNALELDDSALYLCASSPTPTAAETQYFGPGTRLLVL.

The rearrangement joins TRBV6-5 to TRBJ1-6; D gene uncertain. CDR1 MNHEY and CDR2 SVGAGI come from the germline V gene. V lost 6 bases, J lost 10 bases, and 16 bases lay in between. The CDR3 contains 14 residues. The CDR3 DNA reads TGTGCCAGCAGCGATGTCCCAGGAGGGTCACCCCTCCACTTT. This sequence encodes CASSDVPGGSPLHF.

The J gene is TRBJ1-1, the V gene TRBV7-9; the D gene is possibly TRBD1 (5 bases). The CDR3 contains 14 residues. Trimming pared 2 bases from V and 4 bases from J, leaving 11 bases between. Germline CDR1 SEHNR, CDR2 FQNEAQ (reference sequence). As DNA, the CDR3 is TGTGCCAGCAGCTTATATCCCCAGGGCACTGAAGCTTTCTTT. Translation: CASSLYPQGTEAFF.

This chain joins TRBV28 and TRBJ2-1; TRBD1 aligns across 10 bases. This CDR3 comprises 11 residues. V was clipped by 3 bases and J by 14 bases; unmatched bases: 1. Germline V CDR1 and CDR2: MDHEN, SYDVKM. CDR3: CASSFGTGEFF. For the CDR3, the DNA is TGTGCCAGCAGTTTCGGGACAGGGGAGTTCTTC.

This chain links TRBV7-2 with TRBJ2-7, with D possibly being TRBD1 (5 bases). Germline loops: CDR1 SGHTA, CDR2 FQGNSA. The V end lost 6 bases, the J end lost 6 bases, and 18 bases lay between the germline ends. The CDR3 has 14 amino acids. The CDR3 DNA reads as TGTGCCAGCAGAGAACAGGTTACAAAGAGCGAGCAGTACTTC. Translating it yields CASREQVTKSEQYF.

The J gene is TRBJ1-5, the V gene TRBV6-1; D is ambiguous. CDR3 length equals 13 residues. V was pared by 4 bases and J by 7 bases, with 11 bases between. Germline lookup yields CDR1 MNHNS and CDR2 SASEGT. DNA for the CDR3: TGTGCCAGCAGTGGATCGTGGGCCCAGCCCCAGCATTTT. Its translation: CASSGSWAQPQHF.

V and J are TRBV5-1 and TRBJ2-7, with D possibly matching TRBD2 (6 bases). Germline V CDR1 and CDR2: SGHRS, YFSETQ. V shed 5 bases and J shed 0 bases, with 12 bases lying between them. This CDR3 is built from 14 residues. CDR3 loop: CASRPLASSYEQYF. The DNA for the CDR3 is TGCGCCAGCAGACCGCTAGCGTCCTCCTACGAGCAGTACTTC. Variable domain in full (rest from reference TRBV5-1 and TRBJ2-7): KAGVTQTPRYLIKTRGQQVTLSCSPISGHRSVSWYQQTPGQGLQFLFEYFSETQRNKGNFPGRFSGRQFSNSRSEMNVSTLELGDSALYLCASRPLASSYEQYFGPGTRLTVT.